The source of this T cell receptor beta chain is a study of CD8 T cells in ankylosing spondylitis. Study-wide results and limits: Several highly homologous variants made up a TCR beta motif, and this motif appeared characteristic of ankylosing spondylitis blood. Clones tied to disease were said to be significantly enriched in matched ankylosing spondylitis synovial fluid. The disease-linked clones had a CD8+ phenotype and low blood frequencies.

About this clonotype: Its specificity is not known.

Quantitative 5'-RACE with molecular barcodes generated TCR beta libraries. TCRdb passed the 5' RACE reads through MiXCR, listing each CDR3 protein once. Of around 140,000 distinct CDR3 sequences in the sample, 17% were seen once. This CDR3 contains 13 residues. Germline V lookup: CDR1 DFQATT, CDR2 SNEGSKA (reference sequence). V was clipped by 7 bases and J by 5 bases, with 14 bases between them. The receptor's source is a male donor with ankylosing spondylitis. The sample was blood, either unsorted or a sorted T cell fraction (not recorded which). V gene TRBV20-1 combines with J gene TRBJ2-2; D gene uncertain. The CDR3 DNA reads TGCAGTGTATCCAGGTCGGAAACCGGGGAGCTGTTTTTT. It specifies CSVSRSETGELFF.